This T cell receptor (beta chain) was sequenced for a study of PD-1 blockade in mismatch repair-deficient tumors. Trimming cost V 4 bases and J 2 bases; bases outside gene matches: 8. This CDR3 has 16 residues. In germline, CDR1 is SGHTA, CDR2 FQGNSA. The repertoire was sequenced with immunoSEQ multiplex PCR; TCRdb's copy has only in-frame clones and lacks some. The top ten clones hold about 15% of a sample with about 22,000 clones, approximately 85% of them seen once. V usage is TRBV7-2 and J usage is TRBJ2-1, with TRBD1 matching 7 bases. This specimen consisted of peripheral blood, obtained 2 weeks after starting pembrolizumab. The receptor was derived from an adult with mismatch repair-deficient cancer. This CDR3 reads CASSSVFGTAYNEQFF. CDR3 nucleotide sequence: TGTGCCAGCAGCTCCGTTTTCGGGACAGCCTACAATGAGCAGTTCTTC.